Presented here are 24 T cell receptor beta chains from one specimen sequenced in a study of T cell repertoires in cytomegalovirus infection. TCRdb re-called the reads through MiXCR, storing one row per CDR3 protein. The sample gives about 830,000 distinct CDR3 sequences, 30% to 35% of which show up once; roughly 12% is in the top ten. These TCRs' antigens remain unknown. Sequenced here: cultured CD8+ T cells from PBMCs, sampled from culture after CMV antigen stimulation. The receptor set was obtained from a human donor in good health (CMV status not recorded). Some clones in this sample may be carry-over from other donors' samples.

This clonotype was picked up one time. The CDR3 sequence: CASSLTADPSYEQYF. Written as DNA, the CDR3 is TGTGCCAGCAGTTTAACAGCTGACCCGTCCTACGAGCAGTACTTC. V usage is TRBV27 and J usage is TRBJ2-7; D is undetermined. The V gene lost 2 bases and the J gene lost 1 base, with 12 bases spanning the gap. Germline CDR1 MNHEY, CDR2 SMNVEV (reference sequence). This CDR3 comprises 15 residues.

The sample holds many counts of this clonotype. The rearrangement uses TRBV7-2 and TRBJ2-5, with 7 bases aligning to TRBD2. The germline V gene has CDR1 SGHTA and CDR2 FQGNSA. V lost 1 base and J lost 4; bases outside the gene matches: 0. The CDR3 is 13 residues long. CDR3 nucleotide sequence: TGTGCCAGCAGCTTAGGGACTAGAGAGACCCAGTACTTC. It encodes CASSLGTRETQYF. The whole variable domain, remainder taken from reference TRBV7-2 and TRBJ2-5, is GAGVSQSPSNKVTEKGKDVELRCDPISGHTALYWYRQSLGQGLEFLIYFQGNSAPDKSGLPSDRFSAERTGGSVSTLTIQRTQQEDSAVYLCASSLGTRETQYFGPGTRLLVL.

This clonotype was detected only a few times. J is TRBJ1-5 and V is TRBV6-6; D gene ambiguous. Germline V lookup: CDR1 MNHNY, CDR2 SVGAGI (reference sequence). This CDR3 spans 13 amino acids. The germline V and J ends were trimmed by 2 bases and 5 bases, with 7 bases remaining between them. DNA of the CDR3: TGTGCCAGCAGTTACGTCGTAGATCAGCCCCAGCATTTT. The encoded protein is CASSYVVDQPQHF.

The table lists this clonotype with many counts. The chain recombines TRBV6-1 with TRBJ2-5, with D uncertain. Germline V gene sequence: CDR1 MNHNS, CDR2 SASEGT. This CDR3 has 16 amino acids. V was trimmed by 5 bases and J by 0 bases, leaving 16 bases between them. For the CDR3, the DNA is TGTGCCAGCAGTCACTATCCTGAACCGTACCAAGAGACCCAGTACTTC. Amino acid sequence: CASSHYPEPYQETQYF.

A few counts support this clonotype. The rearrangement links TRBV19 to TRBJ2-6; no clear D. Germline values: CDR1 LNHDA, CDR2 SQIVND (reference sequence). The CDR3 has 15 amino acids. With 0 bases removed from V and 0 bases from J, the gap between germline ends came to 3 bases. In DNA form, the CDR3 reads TGTGCCAGTAGTATAGACGGCTCTGGGGCCAACGTCCTGACTTTC. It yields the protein CASSIDGSGANVLTF.

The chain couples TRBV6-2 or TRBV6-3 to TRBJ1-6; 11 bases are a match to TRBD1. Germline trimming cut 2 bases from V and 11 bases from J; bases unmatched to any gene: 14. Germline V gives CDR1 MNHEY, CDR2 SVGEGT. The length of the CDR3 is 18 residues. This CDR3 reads CASSYEVLDRGHVAPLHF. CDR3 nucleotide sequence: TGTGCCAGCAGTTACGAGGTTTTGGACAGGGGGCACGTGGCACCCCTCCACTTT.

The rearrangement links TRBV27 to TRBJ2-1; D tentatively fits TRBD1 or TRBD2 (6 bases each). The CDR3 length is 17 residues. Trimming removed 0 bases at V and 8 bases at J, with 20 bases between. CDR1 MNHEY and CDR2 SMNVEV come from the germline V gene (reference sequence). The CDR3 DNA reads TGTGCCAGCAGTTTATCGGGGGTGGCTGGGGGGCTGGATGAGCAGTTCTTC. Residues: CASSLSGVAGGLDEQFF.

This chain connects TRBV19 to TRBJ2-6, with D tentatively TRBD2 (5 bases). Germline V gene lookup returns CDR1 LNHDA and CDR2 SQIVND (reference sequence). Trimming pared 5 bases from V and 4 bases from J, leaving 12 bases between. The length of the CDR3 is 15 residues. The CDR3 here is CASSWGDTGANVLTF. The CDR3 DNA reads TGTGCCAGTAGTTGGGGAGATACGGGGGCCAACGTCCTGACTTTC. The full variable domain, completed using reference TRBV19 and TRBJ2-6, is DGGITQSPKYLFRKEGQNVTLSCEQNLNHDAMYWYRQDPGQGLRLIYYSQIVNDFQKGDIAEGYSVSREKKESFPLTVTSAQKNPTAFYLCASSWGDTGANVLTFGAGSRLTVL.

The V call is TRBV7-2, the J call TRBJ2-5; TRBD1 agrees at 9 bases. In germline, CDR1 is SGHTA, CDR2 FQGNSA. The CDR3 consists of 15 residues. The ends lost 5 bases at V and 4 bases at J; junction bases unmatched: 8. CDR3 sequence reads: CASSPWTGERETQYF. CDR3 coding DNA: TGTGCCAGCAGCCCTTGGACAGGGGAGAGAGAGACCCAGTACTTC.

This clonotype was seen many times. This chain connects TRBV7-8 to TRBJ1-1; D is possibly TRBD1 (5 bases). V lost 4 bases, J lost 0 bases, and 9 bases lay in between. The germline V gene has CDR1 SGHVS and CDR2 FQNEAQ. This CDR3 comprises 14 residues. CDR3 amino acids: CASSSTVMNTEAFF. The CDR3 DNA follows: TGTGCCAGCAGCTCGACAGTAATGAACACTGAAGCTTTCTTT.

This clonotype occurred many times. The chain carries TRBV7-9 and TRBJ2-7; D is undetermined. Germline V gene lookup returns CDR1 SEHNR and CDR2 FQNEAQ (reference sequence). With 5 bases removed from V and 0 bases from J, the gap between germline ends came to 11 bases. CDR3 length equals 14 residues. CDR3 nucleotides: TGTGCCAGCAGCCCAGGAACATCCTCCTACGAGCAGTACTTC. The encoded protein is CASSPGTSSYEQYF.

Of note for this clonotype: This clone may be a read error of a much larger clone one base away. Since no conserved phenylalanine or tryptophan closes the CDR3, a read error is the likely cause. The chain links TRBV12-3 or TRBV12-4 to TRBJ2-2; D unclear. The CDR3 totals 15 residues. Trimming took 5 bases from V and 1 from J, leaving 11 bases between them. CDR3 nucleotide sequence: TGTGCCAGCAGTCGATACTCAGAGAACACCGGGGAGCTGTTTTAT. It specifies CASSRYSENTGELFY.

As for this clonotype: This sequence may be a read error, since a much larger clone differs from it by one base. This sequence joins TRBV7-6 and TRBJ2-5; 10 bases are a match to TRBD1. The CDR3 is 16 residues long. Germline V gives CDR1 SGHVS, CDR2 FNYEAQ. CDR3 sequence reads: CVSSQGDRGYEETQYF. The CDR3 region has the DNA TGTGTCAGCAGCCAAGGGGACAGGGGTTACGAAGAGACCCAGTACTTC.

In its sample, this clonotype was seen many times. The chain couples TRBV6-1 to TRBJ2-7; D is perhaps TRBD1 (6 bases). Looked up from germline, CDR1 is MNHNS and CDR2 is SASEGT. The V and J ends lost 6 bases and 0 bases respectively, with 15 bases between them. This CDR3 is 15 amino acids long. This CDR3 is CASSLHGDNSYEQYF. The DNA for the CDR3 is TGTGCCAGCAGCCTCCATGGGGACAACTCCTACGAGCAGTACTTC.

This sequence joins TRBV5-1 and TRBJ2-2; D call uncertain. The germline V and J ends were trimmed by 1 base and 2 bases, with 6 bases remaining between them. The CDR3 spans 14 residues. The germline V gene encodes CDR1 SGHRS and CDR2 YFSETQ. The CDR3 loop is CASSLYKNTGELFF. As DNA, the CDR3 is TGCGCCAGCAGCTTGTACAAAAACACCGGGGAGCTGTTTTTT.

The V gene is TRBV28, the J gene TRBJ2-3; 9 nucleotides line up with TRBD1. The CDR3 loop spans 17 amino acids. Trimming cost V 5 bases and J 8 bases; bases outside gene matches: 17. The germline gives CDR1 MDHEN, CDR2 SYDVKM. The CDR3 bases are TGTGCCAGCAGTCCGGACGGACAGGGGACGCTGAGGAGTACGCAGTATTTT. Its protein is CASSPDGQGTLRSTQYF.

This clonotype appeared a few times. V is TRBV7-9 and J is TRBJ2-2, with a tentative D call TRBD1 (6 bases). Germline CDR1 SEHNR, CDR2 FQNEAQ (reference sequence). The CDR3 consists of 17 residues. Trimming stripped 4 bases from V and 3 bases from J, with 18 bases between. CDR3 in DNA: TGTGCCAGCAGCTCTAGTTCCCGGGACACGTACACCGGGGAGCTGTTTTTT. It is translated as CASSSSSRDTYTGELFF.

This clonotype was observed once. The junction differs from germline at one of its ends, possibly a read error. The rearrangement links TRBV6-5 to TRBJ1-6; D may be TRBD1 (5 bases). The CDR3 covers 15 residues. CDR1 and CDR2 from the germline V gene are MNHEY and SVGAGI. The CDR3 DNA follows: TGTGCCAGCACGGCAGGGCCCTCCTATAATTCACCCGTCCACTTT. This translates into CASTAGPSYNSPVHF.

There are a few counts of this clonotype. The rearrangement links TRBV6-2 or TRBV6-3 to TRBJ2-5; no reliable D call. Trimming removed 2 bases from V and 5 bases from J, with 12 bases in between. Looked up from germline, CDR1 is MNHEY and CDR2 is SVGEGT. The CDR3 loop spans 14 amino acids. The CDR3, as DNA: TGTGCCAGCAGTTACAATCCGGCCCCCGAGACCCAGTACTTC. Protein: CASSYNPAPETQYF.

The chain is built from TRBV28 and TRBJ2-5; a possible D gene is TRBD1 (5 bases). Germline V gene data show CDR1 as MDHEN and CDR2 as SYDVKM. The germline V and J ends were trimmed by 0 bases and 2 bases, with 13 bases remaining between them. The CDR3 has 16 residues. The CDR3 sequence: CASSLWEYQGQETQYF. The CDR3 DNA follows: TGTGCCAGCAGTTTATGGGAATATCAGGGACAAGAGACCCAGTACTTC.

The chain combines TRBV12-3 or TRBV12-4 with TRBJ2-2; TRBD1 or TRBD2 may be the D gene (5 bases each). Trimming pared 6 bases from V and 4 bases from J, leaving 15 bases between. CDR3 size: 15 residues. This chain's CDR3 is CASSLLGTGTGELFF. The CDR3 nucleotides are TGTGCCAGCAGCCTCTTAGGGACGGGCACCGGGGAGCTGTTTTTT.

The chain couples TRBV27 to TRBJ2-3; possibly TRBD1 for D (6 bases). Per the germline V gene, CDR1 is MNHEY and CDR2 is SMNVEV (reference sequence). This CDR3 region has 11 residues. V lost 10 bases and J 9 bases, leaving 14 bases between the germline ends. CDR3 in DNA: TGTGCCATCGAGGGGGACGGGACGCAGTATTTT. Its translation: CAIEGDGTQYF.

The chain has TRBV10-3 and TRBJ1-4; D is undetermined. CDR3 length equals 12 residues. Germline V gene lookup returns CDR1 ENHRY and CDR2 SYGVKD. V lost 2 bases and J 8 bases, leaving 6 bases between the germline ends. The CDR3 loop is CAISEEGEKLFF. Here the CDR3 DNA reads TGTGCCATCAGTGAGGAGGGCGAAAAACTGTTTTTT.

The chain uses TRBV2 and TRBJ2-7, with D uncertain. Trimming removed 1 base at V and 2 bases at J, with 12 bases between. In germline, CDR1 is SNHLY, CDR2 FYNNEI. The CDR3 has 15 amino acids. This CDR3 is CASSEEGGIPYEQYF. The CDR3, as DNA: TGTGCCAGCAGTGAAGAGGGTGGGATACCCTACGAGCAGTACTTC.